Listed below are T cell receptor beta chains from one sample, sequenced in a study of cytomegalovirus exposure and HLA in healthy donors. TCRdb keeps only in-frame clones here, not all; method: immunoSEQ multiplex PCR. The data contain 150,000 to 200,000 clones, about 81% of them singletons. Specimen: PBMCs. Source of these receptors: a woman aged 18-29 years in good health and CMV-seropositive. Both conserved end residues are part of each CDR3. D genes are given only for firm matches. The size field is filled for only some rows; it gives once, few, many or a size class.

cdr3_nt	cdr3_aa	clone_size	v_call	j_call	d_call
TGTGCCAGCAGCCAGAGGACAGGGGCTATAAAACTGTTTTTT	CASSQRTGAIKLFF	few	TRBV7-2	TRBJ1-4	TRBD1
TGTGCCAGCAGCGAGGGACAGGGGGTCACAGATACGCAGTATTTT	CASSEGQGVTDTQYF	few	TRBV2	TRBJ2-3	TRBD1
TGCGCCAGCAGCTCAACTCCATACGACGGGACAGATACGCAGTATTTT	CASSSTPYDGTDTQYF	few	TRBV5-1	TRBJ2-3	.
TGTGCCAGTAGTCCTAGGAGGACAGGAGGAAATTCACCCCTCCACTTT	CASSPRRTGGNSPLHF	once	TRBV19	TRBJ1-6	TRBD1
TGTGCCGCAGACAGGGGGCGAACAGATACGCAGTATTTT	CAADRGRTDTQYF	.	TRBV10-3	TRBJ2-3	TRBD1
TGTGCCTGGAGTGTTACTTCGAGTGGCACTGAAGCTTTCTTT	CAWSVTSSGTEAFF	.	TRBV30	TRBJ1-1	.
TGTGCCAGCAGCACACGCGGGGACTCCTACGAGCAGTACTTC	CASSTRGDSYEQYF	.	TRBV28	TRBJ2-7	.
TGCAGCGTTGTAGGCGACAGGGGTGGCTATGGCTACACCTTC	CSVVGDRGGYGYTF	.	TRBV29-1	TRBJ1-2	TRBD1
TGTGCCAGTTCACCACCGACGGAGGAGACCCAGTACTTC	CASSPPTEETQYF	.	TRBV18	TRBJ2-5	.
TGTGCGGCGAACGGAGGGACTGAAGCTTTCTTT	CAANGGTEAFF	few	TRBV25-1	TRBJ1-1	.
TGTGCCCGCCGCGGGACAGGGTACTATGGCTACACCTTC	CARRGTGYYGYTF	.	TRBV30	TRBJ1-2	TRBD1
TGCGCCAGCAGCCCCAGACTAGCGGGGAAGTACGAGCAGTACTTC	CASSPRLAGKYEQYF	.	TRBV5-1	TRBJ2-7	TRBD2
TGTGCCAGCAGTGAACCGTACCTTAGAAGTGAGACCGGGGAGCTGTTTTTT	CASSEPYLRSETGELFF	once	TRBV2	TRBJ2-2	.
TGCGCCAGCAGCTCAACATCGAACACTGAAGCTTTCTTT	CASSSTSNTEAFF	.	TRBV5-1	TRBJ1-1	.
TGTGCCAGCAGCTTGATATGGGCCAGTGAGACTGAAGCTTTCTTT	CASSLIWASETEAFF	.	TRBV5-6	TRBJ1-1	.
TGTGCCAGTGGACCGGGACAGAGCACAGATACGCAGTATTTT	CASGPGQSTDTQYF	.	TRBV19	TRBJ2-3	TRBD1
TGTGCCAGCGTGAGGACTGAAGCTTTCTTT	CASVRTEAFF	.	TRBV2	TRBJ1-1	.
TGTGCCACCAGTCCGGGACTCAGCACAGATACGCAGTATTTT	CATSPGLSTDTQYF	.	TRBV15	TRBJ2-3	.
TGTGCTAGTGGTTTGGACGGGTATAATTCACCCCTCCACTTT	CASGLDGYNSPLHF	.	TRBV12-5	TRBJ1-6	.
TGTGCCAGCAAAAAGGACAGGGGTAGCACAGATACGCAGTATTTT	CASKKDRGSTDTQYF	.	TRBV6-1	TRBJ2-3	TRBD1
TGTGCCAGCATGGTGAGCGCTGATAGCAATCAGCCCCAGCATTTT	CASMVSADSNQPQHF	few	TRBV6-5	TRBJ1-5	.
TGTGCCAGCAGTGAATTGGGGGGGCGAGGCGGGGAGCTGTTTTTT	CASSELGGRGGELFF	once	TRBV2	TRBJ2-2	.
TGTTCCAGCAGCCCTATTCTCACAGGGGACCCCTACGAGCAGTACTTC	CSSSPILTGDPYEQYF	.	TRBV7-9	TRBJ2-7	TRBD1
TGTGCCAGCAGCCCTCGACAGGCACAGGCCAAGACTGAAGCTTTCTTT	CASSPRQAQAKTEAFF	.	TRBV7-9	TRBJ1-1	.
TGTGCCAGCTCATACAGGGTTGGGTACGAGCAGTACTTC	CASSYRVGYEQYF	.	TRBV27	TRBJ2-7	.
TGTGCCAGCAGCCGTCCGAACACTGAAGCTTTCTTT	CASSRPNTEAFF	.	TRBV7-2	TRBJ1-1	.
TGTGCCAGCAGCTCACCCAATGGACTAGCGGATACGCAGTATTTT	CASSSPNGLADTQYF	.	TRBV7-2	TRBJ2-3	TRBD2
TGTGCCAGCAGCCGTGGACAGGGGATCTACGAGCAGTACTTC	CASSRGQGIYEQYF	.	TRBV6-6	TRBJ2-7	TRBD1
TGTGCCAGCAGCGCCCACGGGGGGGGAAAATCTAACTATGGCTACACCTTC	CASSAHGGGKSNYGYTF	few	TRBV9	TRBJ1-2	.
TGTGCCAGCGGGGGGGATTTAAGTGACACCATATATTTT	CASGGDLSDTIYF	.	TRBV28	TRBJ1-3	.
TGTGCAAGTCGCTTAGCGCTACGGGAAAGCATAGGAAATAGCAATCAGCCCCAGCATTTT	CASRLALRESIGNSNQPQHF	.	TRBV12-2	TRBJ1-5	.
TGTGCCAGCAGCCTCTACAATGAGCAGTTCTTC	CASSLYNEQFF	.	TRBV5-6	TRBJ2-1	.
TGTGCCAGCAGCTCCCGGGACAGGGGAGACACCGGGGAGCTGTTTTTT	CASSSRDRGDTGELFF	.	TRBV7-9	TRBJ2-2	TRBD1
TGCGCCAGCAGTCATTCAGGGGGCCTCCCCTATGGCTACACCTTC	CASSHSGGLPYGYTF	few	TRBV23-1	TRBJ1-2	TRBD1
TGTGCCAGCAGACACAAAATAGTATTTGGGGAGGCCCTCAGAGACAACACCGGGGAGCTGTTTTTT	CASRHKIVFGEALRDNTGELFF	.	TRBV7-8	TRBJ2-2	.
TGTGCCGGGGGGGACTTTACAGGGCCCTACACCTTC	CAGGDFTGPYTF	.	TRBV6-5	TRBJ1-2	.
TGTGCCAGCAGCTTTTCTAGCGGGGGGGCCGGAGATACGCAGTATTTT	CASSFSSGGAGDTQYF	.	TRBV11-2	TRBJ2-3	TRBD2
TGTGCCATCAAGCCCGACAGCTCCTATAATTCACCCCTCCACTTT	CAIKPDSSYNSPLHF	.	TRBV10-3	TRBJ1-6	.
TGTGCCAGCTCACCACGGAGCGGGGCTCGCACAGATACGCAGTATTTT	CASSPRSGARTDTQYF	.	TRBV18	TRBJ2-3	TRBD2
TGTGCCAGCAGCTTAGTCAATGAGGGGGCGAACTATGGCTACACCTTC	CASSLVNEGANYGYTF	.	TRBV7-9	TRBJ1-2	TRBD1
TGTGCCAGCAGAAAAACAGCGGGGGGAGTAAATGAGCAGTTCTTC	CASRKTAGGVNEQFF	.	TRBV25-1	TRBJ2-1	TRBD2
TGTGCCAGCAGCTCTCTCTACAATGAGCAGTTCTTC	CASSSLYNEQFF	.	TRBV5-6	TRBJ2-1	.
TGTGCCAGCAGCCGCGCTACGGGGGGAACGGGGGAGCTGTTTTTT	CASSRATGGTGELFF	.	TRBV14	TRBJ2-2	TRBD2
TGTGCCAGCGGATCACAGGGGGCGGTTGAGTCACCCCTCCACTTT	CASGSQGAVESPLHF	.	TRBV6-1	TRBJ1-6	TRBD1
TGTGCCAGCAGCTTCCAAAGGACCCGGGACAGGGGGTCGGGCAATGAGCAGTTCTTC	CASSFQRTRDRGSGNEQFF	.	TRBV7-9	TRBJ2-1	TRBD1
TGCAGCGTTGACAAACCCCCCGACAGGGAGCAAACCTTC	CSVDKPPDREQTF	few	TRBV29-1	TRBJ1-2	TRBD1
TGTGCCAGCAGCGGGACAGGGAACGAGCAGTACTTC	CASSGTGNEQYF	.	TRBV6-1	TRBJ2-7	TRBD1
TGTGCCAGCAGCTTAGGGGTTTCAGGTGGAAACACCATATATTTT	CASSLGVSGGNTIYF	few	TRBV7-2	TRBJ1-3	.
TGCGCCAGCAGTGAGTACAGACAGTCACCCCTCCACTTT	CASSEYRQSPLHF	.	TRBV10-2	TRBJ1-6	.
TGTGCCAACTCCCAGGGGCCCTCGAACACTGAAGCTTTCTTT	CANSQGPSNTEAFF	few	TRBV6-1	TRBJ1-1	.